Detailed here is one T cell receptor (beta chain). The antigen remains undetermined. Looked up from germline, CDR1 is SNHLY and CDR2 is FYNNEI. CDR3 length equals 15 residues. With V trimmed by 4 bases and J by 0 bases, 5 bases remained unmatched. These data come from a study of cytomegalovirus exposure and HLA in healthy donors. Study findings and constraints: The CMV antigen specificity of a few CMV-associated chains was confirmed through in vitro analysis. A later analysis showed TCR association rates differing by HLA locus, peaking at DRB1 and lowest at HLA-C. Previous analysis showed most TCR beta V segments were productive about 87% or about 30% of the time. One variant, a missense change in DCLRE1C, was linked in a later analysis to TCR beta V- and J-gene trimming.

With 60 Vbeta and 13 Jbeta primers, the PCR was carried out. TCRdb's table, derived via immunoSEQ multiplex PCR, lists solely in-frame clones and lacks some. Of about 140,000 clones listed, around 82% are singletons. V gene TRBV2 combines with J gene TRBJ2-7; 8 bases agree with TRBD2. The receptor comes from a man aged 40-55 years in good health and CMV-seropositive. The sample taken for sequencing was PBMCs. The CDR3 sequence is CASSGKRGPSYEQYF. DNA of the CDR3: TGTGCCAGCAGTGGTAAGCGGGGGCCCTCCTACGAGCAGTACTTC.